These T cell receptor beta chains were read from a single sample in a study of T-cell reconstitution after alpha-beta-depleted transplantation in children. TCRdb reprocessed the PCR reads via MiXCR and lists one record per CDR3 protein. The data show roughly 400,000 distinct CDR3 sequences, with about a fifth seen just once and 3.5% to 4% held by the top ten. The sequencing here drew on PBMCs from the stem cell graft donor, taken from the stem cell graft. The receptors come from a human donor who donated a stem cell graft to a child with acute myeloid leukemia. CDR3s include the opening cysteine and the closing phenylalanine or tryptophan. The D gene is left open where the match is weak.

J gene,V gene,D gene,CDR3 protein
TRBJ2-1,TRBV20-1,TRBD2,CSARERASGNYNEQFF
TRBJ2-1,TRBV7-2,-,CASKRTNNEQFF
TRBJ2-3,TRBV20-1,TRBD1,CSARIGTVGRDTQYF
TRBJ2-1,TRBV5-1,TRBD2,CASSLVSSGRANEQFF
TRBJ1-1,TRBV20-1,-,CSAAGRINTEAFF
TRBJ2-7,TRBV10-3,TRBD2,CAAGTSGSLSSYEQYF
TRBJ2-7,TRBV29-1,-,CSVVTDYYEQYF
TRBJ1-6,TRBV20-1,-,CSVKDTGSPLHF
TRBJ2-7,TRBV15,-,CATSRDKRQAGEQYF
TRBJ2-3,TRBV12-3/TRBV12-4,-,CASGVRAPLADTQYF
TRBJ2-1,TRBV20-1,TRBD2,CRGTSGSLYYNEQFF
TRBJ2-1,TRBV29-1,TRBD1,CSVVRQGIEQFF
TRBJ2-1,TRBV12-3/TRBV12-4,-,CASSFLQYNEQFF
TRBJ2-7,TRBV6-2/TRBV6-3,-,CASSSRTAGVKYEQYF
TRBJ1-2,TRBV20-1,-,CSAPQGVDGYTF
TRBJ2-7,TRBV2,-,CASSEVSWGAPLEQYF
TRBJ1-1,TRBV4-1,-,CASNRRDGNTEAFF
TRBJ1-1,TRBV6-6,-,CASRAGDTEAFF
TRBJ2-3,TRBV5-1,TRBD2,CASSGPGTSTDTQYF
TRBJ2-2,TRBV27,-,CASLTVNTGELFF
TRBJ1-3,TRBV5-1,-,CASSPGTWGNTIYF
TRBJ2-1,TRBV20-1,-,CSARIRDFDNNEQFF
TRBJ2-1,TRBV20-1,TRBD2,CSAPGTSGYNEQFF
TRBJ2-7,TRBV5-1,-,CASSFPRDPYEQYF
TRBJ2-3,TRBV7-8,TRBD2,CASSASSGNTDTQYF
TRBJ2-5,TRBV20-1,-,CSARPLQETQYF